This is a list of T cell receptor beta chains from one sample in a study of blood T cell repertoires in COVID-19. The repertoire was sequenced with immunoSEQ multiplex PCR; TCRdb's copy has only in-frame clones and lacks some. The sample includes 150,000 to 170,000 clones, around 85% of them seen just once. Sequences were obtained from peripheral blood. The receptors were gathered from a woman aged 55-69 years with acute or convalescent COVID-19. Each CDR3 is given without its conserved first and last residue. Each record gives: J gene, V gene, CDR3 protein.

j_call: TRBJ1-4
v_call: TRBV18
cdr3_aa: ASSPPGAGFEKLF

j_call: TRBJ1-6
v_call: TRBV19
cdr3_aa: ASSRDRHNSPLH

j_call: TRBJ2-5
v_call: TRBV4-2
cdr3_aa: ASSQASGGRETQY

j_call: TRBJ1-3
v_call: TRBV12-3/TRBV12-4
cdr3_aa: ASRLEWGNTIY

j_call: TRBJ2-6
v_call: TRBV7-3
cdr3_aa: ASSSPLGVHSSGANVLT

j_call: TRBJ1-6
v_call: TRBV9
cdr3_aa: ASSGGQGKNNSPLH

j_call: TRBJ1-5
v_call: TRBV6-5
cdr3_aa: ASVLQGQREQPQH

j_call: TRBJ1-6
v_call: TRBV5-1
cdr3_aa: ASSLGQNSPLH

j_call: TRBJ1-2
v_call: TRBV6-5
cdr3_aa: ASSPDSNGYT

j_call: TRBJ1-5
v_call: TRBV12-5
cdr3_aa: ASGATGRSNQPQH

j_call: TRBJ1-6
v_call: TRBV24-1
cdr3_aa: APWPQTPLH

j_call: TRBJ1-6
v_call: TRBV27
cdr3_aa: ASSLLGENNSPLH

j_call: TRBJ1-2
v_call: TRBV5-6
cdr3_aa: ASSLRIRTGGDYGYT

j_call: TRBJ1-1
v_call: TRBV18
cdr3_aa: ASSPPNGQGYTEAF

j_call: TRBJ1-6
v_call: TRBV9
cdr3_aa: ASSVVQTNSPLH

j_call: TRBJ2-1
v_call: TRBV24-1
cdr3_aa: ATSDSLRGSANNEQF

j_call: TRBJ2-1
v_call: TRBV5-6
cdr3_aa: ASSFLDSYNEQF

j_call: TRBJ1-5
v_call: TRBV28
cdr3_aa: ASSLSGGGDQPQH

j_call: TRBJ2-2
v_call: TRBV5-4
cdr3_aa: ASSPLAGTNTGELF

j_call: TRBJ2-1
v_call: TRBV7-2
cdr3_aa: ASSLGRDRGYEQF

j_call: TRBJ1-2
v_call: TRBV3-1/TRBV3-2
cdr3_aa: ASSQAEGFGYGYT

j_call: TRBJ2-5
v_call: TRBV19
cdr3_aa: ASNRQGAETQY

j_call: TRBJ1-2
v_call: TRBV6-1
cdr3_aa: ASSDAGGKGYT

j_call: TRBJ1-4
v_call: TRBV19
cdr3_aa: ASNRGQSNEKLF

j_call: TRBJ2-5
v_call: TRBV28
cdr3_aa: AVHRGIGETQY

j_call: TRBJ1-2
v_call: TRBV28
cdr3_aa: ASSSPAVSDGYGYT

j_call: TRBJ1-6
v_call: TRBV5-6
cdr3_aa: ASSPRGGSYNSPLH

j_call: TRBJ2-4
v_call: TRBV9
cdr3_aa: ASSVASGDLGNIQY

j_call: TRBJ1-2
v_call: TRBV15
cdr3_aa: ATSRDPRTVEGGYT

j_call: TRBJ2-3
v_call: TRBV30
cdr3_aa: AWKQFYTDTQY

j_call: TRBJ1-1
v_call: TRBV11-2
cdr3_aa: ASSLGRGQGEAF

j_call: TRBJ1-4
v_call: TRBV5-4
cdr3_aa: ASSSRDGATNEKLF

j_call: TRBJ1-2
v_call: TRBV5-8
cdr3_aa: ASSPMGTGGGYT

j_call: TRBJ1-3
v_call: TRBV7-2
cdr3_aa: ASSVDRGPGNTIY

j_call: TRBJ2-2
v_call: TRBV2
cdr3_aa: ALRLVRNTGELF

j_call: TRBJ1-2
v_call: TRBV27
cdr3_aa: ASSLSGVYGYT

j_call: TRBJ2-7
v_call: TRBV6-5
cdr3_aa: ASSSLTSGLNEQY